The next 13 T cell receptor beta chains were all read from a single sample in a study of T cells in Graves' hyperthyroidism and ophthalmopathy. Amplified TCR beta CDR3 regions came from RNA transcripts. A first-round RT-PCR of the TCR CDR3 used the HTBI primer set. Each CDR3 protein is one row after TCRdb ran MiXCR on the multiplex PCR reads. The profile shows under 250,000 distinct CDR3 sequences, approximately 23% of them singletons. Sequenced material: blood. These receptors came from a woman aged 40 to 50 with Graves' ophthalmopathy.

This clonotype showed up many times. This chain connects TRBV30 to TRBJ1-6; 10 nucleotides agree with TRBD1. The V and J ends lost 4 bases and 8 bases, in that order; junction bases with no gene match: 8. Germline V gene lookup returns CDR1 GTSNPN and CDR2 SVGIG (reference sequence). CDR3 size: 15 residues. CDR3 DNA: TGTGCCTGGAACAGACAGGGGGCAACCCATTCACCCCTCCACTTT. Translating gives CAWNRQGATHSPLHF.

Many counts were recorded for this clonotype. The rearrangement uses TRBV7-2 and TRBJ1-2, with 9 bases fitting TRBD1. The CDR3 totals 13 residues. CDR1 and CDR2 from the germline V gene are SGHTA and FQGNSA. After removal of 5 bases from V and 7 bases from J, the junction contained 5 bases not matched to a gene. The DNA of the CDR3 is TGTGCCAGCAGCAACGGGACAGGGATTGGCTACACCTTC. Translating it yields CASSNGTGIGYTF. Based on the CDR3 plus reference TRBV7-2 and TRBJ1-2, the full variable domain is GAGVSQSPSNKVTEKGKDVELRCDPISGHTALYWYRQSLGQGLEFLIYFQGNSAPDKSGLPSDRFSAERTGGSVSTLTIQRTQQEDSAVYLCASSNGTGIGYTFGSGTRLTVV.

The chain couples TRBV6-5 to TRBJ2-7; possible D gene TRBD1, 6 bases. Germline V gene data show CDR1 as MNHEY and CDR2 as SVGAGI. There are 14 residues in the CDR3. Trimming cost V 5 bases and J 3 bases, with 14 bases left between them. CDR3 nucleotide sequence: TGTGCCAGCAGTATACAGGGCGATGGCTACGAGCAGTACTTC. This codes for CASSIQGDGYEQYF.

This clonotype was seen repeatedly, ten times or more. The V and J genes are TRBV2 and TRBJ1-5; D uncertain. The CDR3 is 14 amino acids. Trimming took off 8 bases at V and 0 bases at J, with 11 bases between the two ends. The V gene's germline CDR1 is SNHLY and CDR2 FYNNEI. The CDR3 sequence: CASDQQISNQPQHF. CDR3 DNA sequence: TGTGCCAGCGACCAACAGATTAGCAATCAGCCCCAGCATTTT.

This chain uses TRBV12-5 with TRBJ2-2; 9 positions agree with TRBD1. J lost 5 bases, V lost 3 bases, and 16 bases had no gene match. The CDR3 has 19 residues. Germline V gene data show CDR1 as LGHNT and CDR2 as FRNRAP. The CDR3 DNA reads TGTGCTAGTGGTTTCGCCCCCGCCCTTGACAGGGGGTATACCGGGGAGCTGTTTTTT. This translates into CASGFAPALDRGYTGELFF.

This clonotype was found a few times. The chain employs TRBV2 and TRBJ2-7; maybe TRBD1 (5 bases). The CDR3 loop spans 14 amino acids. V was clipped by 3 bases and J by 1 base, with 10 bases between them. CDR1 and CDR2 (germline): SNHLY, FYNNEI. For the CDR3, the DNA is TGTGCCAGCAGTGATCGACGGACATCCTACGAGCAGTACTTC. Translation gives CASSDRRTSYEQYF. The variable domain in full, with the rest retrieved from reference TRBV2 and TRBJ2-7, is EPEVTQTPSHQVTQMGQEVILRCVPISNHLYFYWYRQILGQKVEFLVSFYNNEISEKSEIFDDQFSVERPDGSNFTLKIRSTKLEDSAMYFCASSDRRTSYEQYFGPGTRLTVT.

This clonotype has at least ten counts. CDR3 nucleotides: TGTGCCAGCAGCCGGGACGCCCCAAAAGGCAATCAGCCCCAGCATTTT. As protein: CASSRDAPKGNQPQHF. This chain links TRBV14 with TRBJ1-5; D perhaps matches TRBD1 (5 bases). Germline loops: CDR1 SGHDN, CDR2 FVKESK. Trimming removed 4 bases at V and 2 bases at J, with 15 bases between. This CDR3 comprises 16 residues.

This clonotype was seen ten or more times. This chain joins TRBV5-5 and TRBJ1-1; tentative D call: TRBD1 (6 bases). This CDR3 contains 14 residues. Between the trimmed V and J ends, which lost 3 bases and 0 bases, there was a span of 9 bases. Looked up from germline, CDR1 is SGHKS and CDR2 is YYEKEE (reference sequence). Written as DNA, the CDR3 is TGTGCCAGCAGCTGGGGACACGTGAACACTGAAGCTTTCTTT. This gives the protein CASSWGHVNTEAFF.

With respect to this clonotype: The junction shows a germline mismatch at one end, possibly a read error. The genes are TRBV12-3 or TRBV12-4 and TRBJ1-5; weak D call: TRBD1 (5 bases). The CDR3 extends over 14 amino acids. DNA for the CDR3: TGTGCCAGCAGAGCGGTCGGGACGAATCAGCCCCAGCTTTTT. The encoded protein is CASRAVGTNQPQLF.

This clonotype has ten or more counts. The chain joins TRBV20-1 to TRBJ2-5; perhaps TRBD1 as D (6 bases). V shed 1 base and J shed 4 bases, with 13 bases lying between them. The CDR3 totals 14 residues. Germline assignment: CDR1 DFQATT and CDR2 SNEGSKA (reference sequence). The CDR3 reads CSARVAGVIETQYF. CDR3 sequence (DNA): TGCAGTGCTAGAGTTGCAGGGGTGATAGAGACCCAGTACTTC.

Remarks on this clonotype: A much larger clonotype is one base distant, so this may be a read error. This chain joins TRBV20-1 and TRBJ2-3; unclear D gene. There are 12 residues in the CDR3. Trimming stripped 3 bases from V and 4 bases from J, with 8 bases between. Germline V gene data show CDR1 as DFQATT and CDR2 as SNEGSKA (reference sequence). For the CDR3, the DNA is TGCAGTGCTAGGGGGAACTCAGATACGCAGTATTTT. Translating it yields CSARGNSDTQYF.

This clonotype was counted many times. The chain combines TRBV19 with TRBJ1-1; D unclear. This CDR3 comprises 14 residues. The germline gives CDR1 LNHDA, CDR2 SQIVND (reference sequence). V lost 4 bases to trimming and J lost 0 bases, with 9 bases between them. CDR3 amino acids: CASSTPHVNTEAFF. The CDR3 nucleotides are TGTGCCAGTAGTACCCCTCATGTGAACACTGAAGCTTTCTTT.

In this sample, this clonotype turned up many times. This chain connects TRBV18 to TRBJ2-5; D remains ambiguous. Between the trimmed V and J ends, which lost 2 bases and 4 bases, there was a span of 11 bases. The germline gives CDR1 KGHSH, CDR2 LQKENI. This CDR3 is built from 14 residues. The CDR3 reads CASSPNWLGETQYF. CDR3 nucleotides: TGTGCCAGCTCACCAAATTGGTTGGGAGAGACCCAGTACTTC.